This record covers a single T cell receptor (beta chain). Its antigen target is currently unknown. No base quality values were provided; no much bigger clone lies one nucleotide off. The entry originates in a study of blood T cell repertoires in COVID-19 (dated by TCRdb to 2018 to 2021). Regarding the research as a whole: Samples covering the acute and convalescent phases of COVID-19 were provided by collaborators in the United States, Italy and Spain. The material from the prospective study consisted of cDNA or gDNA derived from T cells, B-cell-depleted T cells, or PBMCs. Subjects who had been exposed to COVID-19, were actively infected with it, or had recovered from it provided the deeply sampled blood TCRbeta repertoires that made up the dataset. The repertoires were released in a freely available public database meant as a resource for research on the immune response to SARS-CoV-2. The samples were drawn from the first 160 participants of the ongoing ImmuneRACE study and from 1,254 subjects provided by 6 global collaborators. Nearly every sample came with metadata listing a de-identified subject ID, COVID-19 status, age in years and sex. Where available, HLA class I and class II types were obtained from metadata supplied by the sample provider rather than from assay-based typing.

From the germline V gene, CDR1 is MNHEY and CDR2 is SVGEGT. From the cysteine up to the phenylalanine, the CDR3 has a length of 15 residues. Of all the DNA, just the CDR3 is kept, 45 bases in frame from base 1. V loses 6 bases of germline sequence and J loses 0 bases, and the interval between the two ends is 14 bases. TCRbeta CDR3 regions were amplified from genomic DNA using the immunoSEQ Assay, a bias-controlled multiplex PCR. Per the original workflow: Within the assay, amplification of reference gene primers was used to estimate how many nucleated cells each sample contained. To quantify the absolute abundance of each unique TCRbeta CDR3 rearrangement, sequence reads were collapsed and filtered. For each sample, productive Simpson clonality was calculated as the square root of Simpson's diversity index across productive rearrangements. The source is immuneACCESS, and TCRdb retained only in-frame sequences with V and J called. Part of the clones is not carried over; for the studies checked, unresolved V genes explain less than half of this, and the remainder is unexplained. The V and J calls and clone size were taken over from that table, and D and trimming were inferred from the DNA. In this sample the table shows 150,000 or so clones, approximately 80% of which occur a single time. The ten largest clones add up to around an eighth of the sample.

What the work shows at the level of the full study, not this receptor alone: How much clinical and demographic metadata was included differed by source and by participant, and the metadata was provided uncurated.

In Seattle, one collaborating source enrolled patients while the infection was active and tracked those patients longitudinally over the course of disease. Whole blood was collected in K2EDTA tubes by collaborating institutions according to the institutions' own protocols. Collaborator samples were shipped for TCRbeta analysis as frozen whole blood, isolated PBMCs, or DNA extracted from either sample type. The sequence is built from TRBV6-2 or TRBV6-3 and TRBJ1-1, and possibly TRBD1, on 5 matching bases. The source material was peripheral blood. The sequence was obtained from a woman aged 55-75 years with COVID-19, enrolled during active disease. The CDR3 protein sequence reads: CASSHPPGVNTEAFF. The DNA sequence is TGTGCCAGCAGCCACCCCCCGGGGGTGAACACTGAAGCTTTCTTT.